This T cell receptor (beta chain) was sequenced during a study of cytomegalovirus exposure and HLA in healthy donors. In germline, CDR1 is SQVTM, CDR2 ANQGSEA. The CDR3 has 14 amino acids. The PCR employed 60 Vbeta primers together with 13 Jbeta primers. Assay: immunoSEQ multiplex PCR; the TCRdb copy retains only in-frame clones and omits some. The data contain fewer than 200,000 clones, 80% to 90% of them seen just once; the ten biggest clones take up over 1.5%. This chain connects TRBV29-1 to TRBJ2-5; 8 nucleotides match TRBD1. The end of the DNA aligns better with TRBJ2-7, so the J call may be wrong. Sample: PBMCs. This receptor was taken from a man aged 40-49 years in good health and CMV-seropositive. CDR3: CSAATGTGVYEQYF. The CDR3, as DNA: TGCAGCGCCGCGACGGGGACAGGAGTCTACGAGCAGTACTTC.